A selection of T cell receptor beta chains follows, all from one sample in a study of cytomegalovirus exposure and HLA in healthy donors. TCRdb's table, derived via immunoSEQ multiplex PCR, lists solely in-frame clones and lacks some. The sample shows around 130,000 clones, 7% to 9.5% of them seen only once. Sequenced sample: PBMCs. Source of these receptors: a woman between 40 and 50 years old in good health and CMV-seropositive. Both conserved end residues are part of each CDR3. D genes are given only for firm matches. Rows give clone size only sometimes, using once, few, many, or a class for an expanded clone.

>few|TRBD1|TRBV5-1|TRBJ1-4
TGCGCCAGCAGCAAGGGACAGGGGGCCGATACAACTAATGAAAAACTGTTTTTT
CASSKGQGADTTNEKLFF
>NA|TRBD1|TRBV28|TRBJ2-1
TGTGCCAGCAGGTACAGGGGCGGGGAGCAGTTCTTC
CASRYRGGEQFF
>NA|NA|TRBV7-2|TRBJ2-3
TGTGCCAGCAGCTCCCAACATACAGATACGCAGTATTTT
CASSSQHTDTQYF
>few|NA|TRBV6-1|TRBJ1-5
TGTGCCAGCAGCGCAGACAGAGATAGCAATCAGCCCCAGCATTTT
CASSADRDSNQPQHF
>many|NA|TRBV6-5|TRBJ1-1
TGTGCCAGCAGTTACGATGGGCGCACTGAAGCTTTCTTT
CASSYDGRTEAFF
>NA|NA|TRBV7-9|TRBJ1-5
TGTGCCAGCAGCTACGACCGCGACAGTAGCAATCAGCCCCAGCATTTT
CASSYDRDSSNQPQHF
>many|NA|TRBV5-5|TRBJ2-5
TGTGCCAGCAGCTTGGAACAGTTCGGGGACCAAGAGACCCAGTACTTC
CASSLEQFGDQETQYF
>NA|NA|TRBV7-9|TRBJ1-2
TGTGCCAGCAGCTTAAGTTCGGGTTCTAACTATGGCTACACCTTC
CASSLSSGSNYGYTF
>few|TRBD1|TRBV18|TRBJ2-7
TGTGCCAGCTCCGGGACAGGGATCTACGAGCAGTACTTC
CASSGTGIYEQYF
>few|TRBD1|TRBV30|TRBJ1-2
TGTGCCTGGACTTCCGGGACAGGTTATTATGGCTATGGCTACACCTTC
CAWTSGTGYYGYGYTF
>NA|NA|TRBV30|TRBJ1-2
TGTGCCTGGAGTGACCCGGGACTGAGTAACTATGGCTACACCTTC
CAWSDPGLSNYGYTF
>few|TRBD1|TRBV28|TRBJ2-7
TGTGCCAGCAGTTTAACAGGGGGCGCGGGAAACGAGCAGTACTTC
CASSLTGGAGNEQYF
>NA|TRBD1|TRBV2|TRBJ2-2
TGTGCCAGCAGTCAAGAGGGCAGGGGGACCGGGGAGCTGTTTTTT
CASSQEGRGTGELFF
>NA|TRBD1|TRBV14|TRBJ1-1
TGTGCCAGCAGCCAACGAGGGACAGGGGGGGCTGAAGCTTTCTTT
CASSQRGTGGAEAFF
>NA|TRBD1|TRBV6-5|TRBJ2-7
TGTGCCAGCAGCTTGGGACAGGGGCCTTTCGAGCAGTACTTC
CASSLGQGPFEQYF
>NA|NA|TRBV7-2|TRBJ2-5
TGTGCCAGCAGCTTCAGACAGGAAGAGACCCAGTACTTC
CASSFRQEETQYF
>NA|NA|TRBV27|TRBJ2-7
TGTGCCAGCAGGCCTATAGGCCTCCGAACAGCCTACGAGCAGTACTTC
CASRPIGLRTAYEQYF
>NA|TRBD1|TRBV25-1|TRBJ1-2
TGTGCCAGCAGTGAACAGGGGACAGGGTTTTACACCTTC
CASSEQGTGFYTF
>few|TRBD2|TRBV6-5|TRBJ2-5
TGTGCCAGCAGTGGTTGGACTAGCAGGCAAGAGACCCAGTACTTC
CASSGWTSRQETQYF
>few|TRBD1|TRBV4-2|TRBJ1-4
TGTGCCAGCAGTCGGGACAGGGCAAGTGAAAAACTGTTTTTT
CASSRDRASEKLFF
>NA|NA|TRBV5-5|TRBJ2-7
TGTGCCAGCAGCTTGGGGCAGATCTCCTACGAGCAGTACTTC
CASSLGQISYEQYF
>few|NA|TRBV19|TRBJ1-1
TGTGCCAGTAGTGCGGCAGGGATAAAGAACACTGAAGCTTTCTTT
CASSAAGIKNTEAFF
>few|NA|TRBV18|TRBJ2-2
TGTGCCAGCTCTCCCGGGACAATCACCGGGGAGCTGTTTTTT
CASSPGTITGELFF
>NA|TRBD1|TRBV30|TRBJ1-6
TGTGCCTCCCGGGCAGGGGGTTTTAATTCACCCCTCCACTTT
CASRAGGFNSPLHF
>few|TRBD1|TRBV7-8|TRBJ1-1
TGTGCCAGCAGCGCTACAGGGGGAGCTTTCTTT
CASSATGGAFF
>NA|NA|TRBV5-8|TRBJ2-5
TGTGCCAGCAGCTTGGTTAGGGGCCAAGAGACCCAGTACTTC
CASSLVRGQETQYF
>NA|TRBD2|TRBV7-8|TRBJ2-7
TGTGCCAGCAGCTTAGCGGGGACTAGCGGTTACGAGCAGTACTTC
CASSLAGTSGYEQYF
>NA|NA|TRBV18|TRBJ1-4
TGTGCCAGCTCACCATACGAGCAGGGTTATGAAAAACTGTTTTTT
CASSPYEQGYEKLFF